The rows below give T cell receptor beta chains drawn from one sample of a study of neurological immune-mediated disorders. Via MiXCR, TCRdb re-called the 5' RACE reads, giving one row per CDR3 protein. The table shows tens of thousands of distinct CDR3 sequences, with roughly 9% occurring only once. The specimen was PBMCs. All receptors come from a man between 50 and 59 years old in good health. The CDR3 runs from the conserved cysteine through the conserved F or W. The D gene is left open where the match is weak. Some rows mark clone size as missing; the rest say once, few, many or name a class of expanded clone.

>TRBJ2-5|many|TRBV7-2|TRBD2
TGTGCCAGCAGGGATCCGGGGGGCCAGTACTTC
CASRDPGGQYF
>TRBJ2-5|many|TRBV12-3/TRBV12-4|TRBD1
TGTGCCAGCAGTTCGGACAGGGGGCAGCGAGAGACCCAGTACTTC
CASSSDRGQRETQYF
>TRBJ2-2|many|TRBV20-1|TRBD2
TGCAGTGCTAGACGGACTAGCGGAGCCGGGGAGCTGTTTTTT
CSARRTSGAGELFF
>TRBJ1-1|few|TRBV7-3|NA
TGTGCCAGCAGCTTATCTCGGCAGAACACTGAAGCTTTCTTT
CASSLSRQNTEAFF
>TRBJ2-6|many|TRBV5-1|NA
TGCGCCAGCAGCACACTCACAGGGTCTGGGGCCAACGTCCTGACTTTC
CASSTLTGSGANVLTF
>TRBJ2-3|many|TRBV7-2|TRBD2
TGTGCCAGCAGCTTATTGCGGACTAGCGGGAACACAGATACGCAGTATTTT
CASSLLRTSGNTDTQYF
>TRBJ2-5|many|TRBV10-3|TRBD2
TGTGCCACGCTAGCGGGGGATAAAGAGACCCAGTACTTC
CATLAGDKETQYF
>TRBJ2-1|many|TRBV5-1|NA
TGCGCCAGTAAAGTGGGGCTAAGCTCCTACAATGAGCAGTTCTTC
CASKVGLSSYNEQFF
>TRBJ1-2|many|TRBV6-5|TRBD1
TGTGCCAGCAGTTACCAAAATACAGGGGGTTCTACCTATGGCTACACCTTC
CASSYQNTGGSTYGYTF
>TRBJ2-7|many|TRBV5-1|NA
TGCGCCAGCAGCTTGCGAGCGAGAGGGACCTACGAGCAGTACTTC
CASSLRARGTYEQYF
>TRBJ1-2|many|TRBV28|NA
TGTGCCAGCACCCAGGACCAACAAGGGATTGGCTACACCTTC
CASTQDQQGIGYTF
>TRBJ1-2|many|TRBV5-1|TRBD1
TGCGCCAGCAGCATGACAGGGAGTAGTTATGGCTACACCTTC
CASSMTGSSYGYTF
>TRBJ2-2|many|TRBV12-3/TRBV12-4|NA
TGTGCCAGCAGTTTAGGGGACTTTAACACCGGGGAGCTGTTTTTT
CASSLGDFNTGELFF
>TRBJ1-6|many|TRBV6-5|TRBD1
TGTGCCAGCAGCAACAGGGGCAATTCACCCCTCCACTTT
CASSNRGNSPLHF
>TRBJ2-5|NA|TRBV12-3/TRBV12-4|TRBD1
TGTGCCAGCAGTTTAACAGGGGGCGGTGGGACCCAGTACTTC
CASSLTGGGGTQYF
>TRBJ2-2|many|TRBV7-9|TRBD1
TGTGCCAGCAGCTCGGGACAGGGAACCACCGGGGAGCTGTTTTTT
CASSSGQGTTGELFF